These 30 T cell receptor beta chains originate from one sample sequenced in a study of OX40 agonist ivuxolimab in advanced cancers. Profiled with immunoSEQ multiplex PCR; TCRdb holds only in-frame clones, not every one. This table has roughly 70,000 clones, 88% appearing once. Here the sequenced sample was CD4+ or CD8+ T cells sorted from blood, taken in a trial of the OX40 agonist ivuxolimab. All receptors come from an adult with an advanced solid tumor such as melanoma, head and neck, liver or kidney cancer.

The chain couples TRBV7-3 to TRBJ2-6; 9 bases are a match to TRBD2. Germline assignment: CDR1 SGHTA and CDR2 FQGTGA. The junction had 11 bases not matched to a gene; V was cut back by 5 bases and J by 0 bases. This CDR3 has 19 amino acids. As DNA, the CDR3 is TGTGCCAGCAGCCGTAGTGGAGCGGGAGGTTCCTCTGGGGCCAACGTCCTGACTTTC. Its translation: CASSRSGAGGSSGANVLTF.

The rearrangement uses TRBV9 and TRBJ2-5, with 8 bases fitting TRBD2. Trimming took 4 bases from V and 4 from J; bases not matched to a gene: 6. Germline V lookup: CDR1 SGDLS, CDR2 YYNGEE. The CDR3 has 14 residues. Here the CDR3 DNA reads TGTGCCAGCAGCCGCTACGGGGGGGCAGAGACCCAGTACTTC. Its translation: CASSRYGGAETQYF. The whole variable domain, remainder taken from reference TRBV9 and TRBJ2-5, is DSGVTQTPKHLITATGQRVTLRCSPRSGDLSVYWYQQSLDQGLQFLIQYYNGEERAKGNILERFSAQQFPDLHSELNLSSLELGDSALYFCASSRYGGAETQYFGPGTRLLVL.

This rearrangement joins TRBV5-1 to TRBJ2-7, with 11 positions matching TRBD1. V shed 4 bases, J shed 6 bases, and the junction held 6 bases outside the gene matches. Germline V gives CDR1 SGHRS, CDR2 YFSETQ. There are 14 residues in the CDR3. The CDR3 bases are TGCGCCAGCAGCGGCTCCGGGACAGGGGGCGAGCAGTACTTC. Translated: CASSGSGTGGEQYF.

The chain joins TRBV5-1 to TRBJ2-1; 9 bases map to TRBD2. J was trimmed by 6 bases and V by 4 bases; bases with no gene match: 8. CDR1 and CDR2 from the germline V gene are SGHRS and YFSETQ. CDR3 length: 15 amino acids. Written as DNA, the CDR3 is TGCGCCAGCAGCCCACTAGGCGGGGGGGCCAATGAGCAGTTCTTC. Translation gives CASSPLGGGANEQFF.

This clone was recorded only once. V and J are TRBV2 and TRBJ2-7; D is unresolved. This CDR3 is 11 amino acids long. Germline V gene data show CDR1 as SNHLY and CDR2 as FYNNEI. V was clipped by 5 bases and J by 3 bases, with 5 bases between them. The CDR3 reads CASSFHYEQYF. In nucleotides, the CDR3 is TGTGCCAGCAGTTTTCACTACGAGCAGTACTTC.

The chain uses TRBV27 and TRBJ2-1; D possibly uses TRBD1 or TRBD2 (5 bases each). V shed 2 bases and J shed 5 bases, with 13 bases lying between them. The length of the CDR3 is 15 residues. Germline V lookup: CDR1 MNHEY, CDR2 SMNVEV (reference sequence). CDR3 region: CASSLKGPADNEQFF. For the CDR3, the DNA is TGTGCCAGCAGTTTAAAGGGACCCGCCGACAATGAGCAGTTCTTC.

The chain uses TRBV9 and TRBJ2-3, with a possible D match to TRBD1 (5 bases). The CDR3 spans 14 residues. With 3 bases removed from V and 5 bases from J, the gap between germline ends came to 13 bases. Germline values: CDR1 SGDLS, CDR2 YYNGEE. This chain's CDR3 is CASSALGQGDTQYF. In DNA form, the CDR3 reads TGTGCCAGCAGCGCCCTGGGGCAGGGAGATACGCAGTATTTT.

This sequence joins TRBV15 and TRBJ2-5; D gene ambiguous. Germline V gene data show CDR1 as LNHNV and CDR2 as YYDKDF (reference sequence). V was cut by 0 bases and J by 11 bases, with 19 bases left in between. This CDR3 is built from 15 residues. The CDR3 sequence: CATSRDLNSPSEQYF. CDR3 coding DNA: TGTGCCACCAGCAGAGATTTGAACTCCCCCTCTGAGCAGTACTTC.

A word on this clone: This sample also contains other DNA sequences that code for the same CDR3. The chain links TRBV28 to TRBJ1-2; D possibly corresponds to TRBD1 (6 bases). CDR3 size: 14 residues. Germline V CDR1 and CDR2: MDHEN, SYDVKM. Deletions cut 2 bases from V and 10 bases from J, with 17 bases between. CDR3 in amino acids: CASSLLGTSSDYTF. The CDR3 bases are TGTGCCAGCAGTTTACTCGGGACAAGTAGTGACTACACCTTC.

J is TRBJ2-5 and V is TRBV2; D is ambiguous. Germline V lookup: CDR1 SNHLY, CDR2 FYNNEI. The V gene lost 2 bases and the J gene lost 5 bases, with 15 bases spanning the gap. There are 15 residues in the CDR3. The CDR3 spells CASSEYRSLGETQYF. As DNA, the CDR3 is TGTGCCAGCAGTGAATATCGGTCCCTCGGGGAGACCCAGTACTTC. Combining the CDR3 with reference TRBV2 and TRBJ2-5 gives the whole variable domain EPEVTQTPSHQVTQMGQEVILRCVPISNHLYFYWYRQILGQKVEFLVSFYNNEISEKSEIFDDQFSVERPDGSNFTLKIRSTKLEDSAMYFCASSEYRSLGETQYFGPGTRLLVL.

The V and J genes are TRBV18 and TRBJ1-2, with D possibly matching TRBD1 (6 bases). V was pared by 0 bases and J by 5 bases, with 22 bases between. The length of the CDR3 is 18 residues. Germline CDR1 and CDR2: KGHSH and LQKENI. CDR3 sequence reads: CASSPPQAGDALRYGYTF. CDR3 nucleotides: TGTGCCAGCTCACCACCGCAGGCAGGGGACGCCCTTCGGTATGGCTACACCTTC.

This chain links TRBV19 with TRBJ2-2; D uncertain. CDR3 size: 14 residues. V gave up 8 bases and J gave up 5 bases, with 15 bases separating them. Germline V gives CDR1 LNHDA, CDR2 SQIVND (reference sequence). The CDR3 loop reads CASWSGPLTGELFF. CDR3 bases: TGTGCCAGTTGGTCAGGACCGTTAACCGGGGAGCTGTTTTTT.

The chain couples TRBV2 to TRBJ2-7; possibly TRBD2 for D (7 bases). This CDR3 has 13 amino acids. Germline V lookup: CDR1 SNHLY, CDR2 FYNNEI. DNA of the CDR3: TGTACCTCGGTAGGGGGGGGACGCTACGAGCAGTACTTC. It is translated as CTSVGGGRYEQYF.

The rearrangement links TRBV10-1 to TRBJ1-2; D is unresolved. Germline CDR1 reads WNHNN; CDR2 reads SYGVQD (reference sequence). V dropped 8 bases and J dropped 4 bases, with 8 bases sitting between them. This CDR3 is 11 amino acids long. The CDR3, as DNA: TGCGCCAGCCCGCATCTCTATGGCTACACCTTC. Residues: CASPHLYGYTF.

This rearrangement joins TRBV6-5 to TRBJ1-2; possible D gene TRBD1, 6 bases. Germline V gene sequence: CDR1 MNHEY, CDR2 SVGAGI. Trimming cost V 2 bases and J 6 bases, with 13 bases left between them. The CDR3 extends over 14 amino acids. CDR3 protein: CASSYVGAQDGYTF. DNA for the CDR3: TGTGCCAGCAGTTACGTGGGGGCGCAGGATGGCTACACCTTC.

The chain's CDR3 is CASRALSGNTIYF. CDR3 sequence (DNA): TGTGCCAGTAGGGCCCTCTCTGGAAACACCATATATTTT. V is TRBV19 and J is TRBJ1-3; D ambiguous. This CDR3 contains 13 residues. In germline, CDR1 is LNHDA, CDR2 SQIVND (reference sequence). Trimming cost V 6 bases and J 0 bases, with 6 bases left between them.

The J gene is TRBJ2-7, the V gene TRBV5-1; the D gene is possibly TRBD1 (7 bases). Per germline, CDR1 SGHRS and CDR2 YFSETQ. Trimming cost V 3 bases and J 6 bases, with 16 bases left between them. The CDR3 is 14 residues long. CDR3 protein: CASSSGAGGGEQYF. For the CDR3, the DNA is TGCGCCAGCAGCTCCGGGGCAGGGGGAGGCGAGCAGTACTTC.

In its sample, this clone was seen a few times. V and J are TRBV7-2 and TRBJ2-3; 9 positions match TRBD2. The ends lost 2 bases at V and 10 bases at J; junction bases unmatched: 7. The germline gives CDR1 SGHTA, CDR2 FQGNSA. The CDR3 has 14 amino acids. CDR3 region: CASSLRSSGVAQYF. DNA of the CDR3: TGTGCCAGCAGCTTACGGTCTAGCGGGGTTGCGCAGTATTTT.

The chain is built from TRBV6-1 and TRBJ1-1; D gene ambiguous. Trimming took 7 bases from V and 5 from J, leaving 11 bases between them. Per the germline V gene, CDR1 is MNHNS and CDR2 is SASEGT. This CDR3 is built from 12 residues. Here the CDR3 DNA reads TGTGCCAGCAAGAACCCGGGGACTGAAGCTTTCTTT. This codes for CASKNPGTEAFF.

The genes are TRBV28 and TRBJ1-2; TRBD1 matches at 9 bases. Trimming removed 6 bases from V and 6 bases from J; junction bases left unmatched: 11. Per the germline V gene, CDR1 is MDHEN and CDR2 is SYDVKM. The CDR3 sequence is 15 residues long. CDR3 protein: CASRIQGALFDGYTF. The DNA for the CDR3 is TGTGCCAGCAGAATACAGGGGGCGCTATTCGATGGCTACACCTTC.

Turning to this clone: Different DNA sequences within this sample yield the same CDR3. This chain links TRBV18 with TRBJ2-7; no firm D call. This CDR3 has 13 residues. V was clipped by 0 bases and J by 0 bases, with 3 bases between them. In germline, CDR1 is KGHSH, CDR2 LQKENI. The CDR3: CASSPPSSYEQYF. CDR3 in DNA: TGTGCCAGCTCACCACCTAGCTCCTACGAGCAGTACTTC.

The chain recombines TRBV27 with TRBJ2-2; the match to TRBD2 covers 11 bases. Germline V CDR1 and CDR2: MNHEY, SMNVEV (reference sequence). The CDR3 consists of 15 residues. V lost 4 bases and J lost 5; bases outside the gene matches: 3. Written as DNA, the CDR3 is TGTGCCAGCAGTTGGGGACTAGCGGCGACCGGGGAGCTGTTTTTT. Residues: CASSWGLAATGELFF.

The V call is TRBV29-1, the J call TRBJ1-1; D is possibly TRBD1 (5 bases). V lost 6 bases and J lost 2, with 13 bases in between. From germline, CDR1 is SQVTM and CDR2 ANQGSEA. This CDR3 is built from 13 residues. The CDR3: CSVKPTENTEAFF. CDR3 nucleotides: TGCAGCGTGAAACCGACAGAAAACACTGAAGCTTTCTTT.

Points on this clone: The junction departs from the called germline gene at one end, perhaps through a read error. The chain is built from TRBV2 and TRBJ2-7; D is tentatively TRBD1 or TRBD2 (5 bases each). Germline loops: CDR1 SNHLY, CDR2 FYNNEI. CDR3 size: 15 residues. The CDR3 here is CASSEEGIRVYEQYF. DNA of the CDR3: TGTGCCAGCAGCGAAGAGGGGATTCGGGTCTACGAGCAGTACTTC.

CDR3 sequence reads: CAISGGGTPPYEQYF. The CDR3 region has the DNA TGTGCCATCAGTGGAGGTGGGACTCCACCCTACGAGCAGTACTTC. V gene TRBV10-3 combines with J gene TRBJ2-7; possible D gene TRBD2, 6 bases. The ends were cut back, 4 bases at V and 2 bases at J, with 15 bases in the middle. Germline loops: CDR1 ENHRY, CDR2 SYGVKD. There are 15 residues in the CDR3.

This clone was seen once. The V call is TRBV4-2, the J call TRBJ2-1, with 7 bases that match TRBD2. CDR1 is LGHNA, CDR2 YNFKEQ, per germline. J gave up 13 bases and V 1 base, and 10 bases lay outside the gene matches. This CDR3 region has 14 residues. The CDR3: CASSQGWGGDPQFF. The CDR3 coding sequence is TGTGCCAGCAGCCAAGGATGGGGGGGGGACCCCCAGTTCTTC.

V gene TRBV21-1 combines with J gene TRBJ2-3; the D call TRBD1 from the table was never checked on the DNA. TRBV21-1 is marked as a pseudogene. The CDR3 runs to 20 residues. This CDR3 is CASSKVVCGGQSSSTDTQYF. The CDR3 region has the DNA TGTGCCAGCAGCAAAGTGGTGTGTGGCGGACAGTCCTCTAGCACAGATACGCAGTATTTT.

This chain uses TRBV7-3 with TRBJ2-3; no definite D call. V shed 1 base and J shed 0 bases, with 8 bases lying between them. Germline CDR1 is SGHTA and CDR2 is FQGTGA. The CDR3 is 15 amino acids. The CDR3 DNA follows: TGTGCCAGCAGCTTAAATCCAGCTAGCACAGATACGCAGTATTTT. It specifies CASSLNPASTDTQYF. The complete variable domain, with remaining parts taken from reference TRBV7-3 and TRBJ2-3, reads GAGVSQTPSNKVTEKGKYVELRCDPISGHTALYWYRQSLGQGPEFLIYFQGTGAADDSGLPNDRFFAVRPEGSVSTLKIQRTERGDSAVYLCASSLNPASTDTQYFGPGTRLTVL.

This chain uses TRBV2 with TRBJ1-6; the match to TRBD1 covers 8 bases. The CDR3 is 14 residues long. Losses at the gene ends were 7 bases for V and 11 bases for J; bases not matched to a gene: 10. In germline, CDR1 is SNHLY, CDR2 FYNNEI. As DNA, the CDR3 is TGTGCCAGCATTCAAGACAGGGGCAGCGCACCCCTCCACTTT. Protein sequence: CASIQDRGSAPLHF.

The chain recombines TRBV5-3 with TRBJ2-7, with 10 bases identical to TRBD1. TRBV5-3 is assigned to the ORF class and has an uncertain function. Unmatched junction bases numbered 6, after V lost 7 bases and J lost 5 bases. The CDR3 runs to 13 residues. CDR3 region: CARPRDRGDEQYF. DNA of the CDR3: TGTGCCAGACCCCGGGACAGGGGCGACGAGCAGTACTTC.